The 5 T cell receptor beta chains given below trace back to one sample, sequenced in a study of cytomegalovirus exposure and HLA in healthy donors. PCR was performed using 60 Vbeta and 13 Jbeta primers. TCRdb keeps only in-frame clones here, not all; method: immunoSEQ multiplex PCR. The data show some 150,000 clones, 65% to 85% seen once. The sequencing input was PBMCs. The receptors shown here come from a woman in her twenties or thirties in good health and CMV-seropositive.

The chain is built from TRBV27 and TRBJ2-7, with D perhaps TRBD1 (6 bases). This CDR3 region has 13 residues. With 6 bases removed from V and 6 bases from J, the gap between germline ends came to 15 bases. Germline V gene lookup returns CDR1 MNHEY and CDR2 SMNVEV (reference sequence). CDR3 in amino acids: CASRLRGPSEQYF. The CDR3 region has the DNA TGTGCCAGCAGGCTCAGGGGACCTTCCGAGCAGTACTTC.

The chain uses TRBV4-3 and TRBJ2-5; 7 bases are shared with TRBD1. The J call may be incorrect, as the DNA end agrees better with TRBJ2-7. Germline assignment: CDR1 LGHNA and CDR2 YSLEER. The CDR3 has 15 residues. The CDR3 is CASSHSLTTGAEQYF. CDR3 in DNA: TGCGCCAGCAGCCATTCCCTCACTACAGGGGCCGAGCAGTACTTC.

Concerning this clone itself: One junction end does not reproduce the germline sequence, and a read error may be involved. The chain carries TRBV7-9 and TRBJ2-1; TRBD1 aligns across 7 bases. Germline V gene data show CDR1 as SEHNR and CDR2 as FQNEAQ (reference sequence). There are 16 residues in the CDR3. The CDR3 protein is CSSSHRQGSYGNEQFF. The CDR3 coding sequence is TGTTCCAGCAGCCACCGACAGGGTTCCTACGGGAATGAGCAGTTCTTC.

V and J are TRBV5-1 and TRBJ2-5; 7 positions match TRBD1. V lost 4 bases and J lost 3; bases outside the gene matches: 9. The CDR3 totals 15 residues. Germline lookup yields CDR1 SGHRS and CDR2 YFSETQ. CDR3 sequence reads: CASSLIGTEEETQYF. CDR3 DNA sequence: TGCGCCAGCAGCCTCATTGGGACAGAGGAAGAGACCCAGTACTTC.

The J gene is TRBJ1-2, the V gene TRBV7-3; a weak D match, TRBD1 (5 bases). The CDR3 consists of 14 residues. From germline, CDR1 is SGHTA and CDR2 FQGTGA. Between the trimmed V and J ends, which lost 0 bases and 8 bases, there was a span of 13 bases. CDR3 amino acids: CASSLTATERGYTF. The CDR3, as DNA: TGTGCCAGCAGCTTAACGGCGACAGAGAGGGGCTACACCTTC.